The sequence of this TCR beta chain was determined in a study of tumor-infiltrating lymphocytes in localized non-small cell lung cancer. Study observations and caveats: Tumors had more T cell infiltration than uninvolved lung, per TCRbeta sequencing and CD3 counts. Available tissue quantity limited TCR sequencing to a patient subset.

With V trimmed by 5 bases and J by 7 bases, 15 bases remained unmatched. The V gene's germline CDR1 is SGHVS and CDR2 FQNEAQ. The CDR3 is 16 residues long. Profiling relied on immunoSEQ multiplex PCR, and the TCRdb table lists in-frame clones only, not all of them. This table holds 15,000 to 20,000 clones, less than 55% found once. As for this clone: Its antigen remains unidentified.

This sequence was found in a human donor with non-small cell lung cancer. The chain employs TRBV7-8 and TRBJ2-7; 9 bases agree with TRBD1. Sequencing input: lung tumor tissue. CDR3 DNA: TGTGCCAGCAGCCCCACCCTCAGGACAGGGGCAGGAGAGCAGTACTTC. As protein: CASSPTLRTGAGEQYF.